This T cell receptor (beta chain) came from a study of shared T cell receptors in the human thymus. TCRdb's table, derived via immunoSEQ multiplex PCR, lists solely in-frame clones and lacks some. There are 700,000 or so clones in the sample; 70% to 90% occur only once, and over 0.008% lies in the top ten. The CDR3 extends over 11 amino acids. Germline lookup yields CDR1 SGHAT and CDR2 FQNNGV. V gave up 8 bases and J gave up 11 bases; unmatched junction bases: 6. These data also featured in a second study, about human thymus T cells. That report adds: Healthy Finnish infants undergoing corrective surgery for congenital heart defects were the donors. Thymus specimens were resections from corrective heart surgery. Thymic and blood repertoires seemed to show skewed V and J gene use.

Sequences were obtained from thymocytes. This sequence joins TRBV11-2 and TRBJ2-3; 8 bases map to TRBD1. This sequence was found in a girl less than two years old with a congenital heart defect. As DNA, the CDR3 is TGTGCCAGCCTAACCGGGACAGGGCAGTATTTT. Protein: CASLTGTGQYF.